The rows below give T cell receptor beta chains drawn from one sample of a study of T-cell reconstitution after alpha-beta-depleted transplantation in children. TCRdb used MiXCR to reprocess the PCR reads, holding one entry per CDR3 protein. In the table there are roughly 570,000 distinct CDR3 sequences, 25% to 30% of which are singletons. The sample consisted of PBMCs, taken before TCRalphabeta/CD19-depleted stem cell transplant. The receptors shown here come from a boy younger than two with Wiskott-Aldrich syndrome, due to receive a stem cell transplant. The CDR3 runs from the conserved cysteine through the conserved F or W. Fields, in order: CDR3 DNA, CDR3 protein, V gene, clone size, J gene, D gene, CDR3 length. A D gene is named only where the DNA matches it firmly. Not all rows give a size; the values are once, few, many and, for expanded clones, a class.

cdr3_nt: TGTGCCAGCAGCCAACGGGGCCGCTCTGGGGCCAACGTCCTGACTTTC; cdr3_aa: CASSQRGRSGANVLTF; v_call: TRBV3-1; clone_size: few; j_call: TRBJ2-6; d_call: .; cdr3_length: 16
cdr3_nt: TGTGCCAGCAGCCAAGCATTAGCGGGAGAGGAGGAGCAGTTCTTC; cdr3_aa: CASSQALAGEEEQFF; v_call: TRBV4-2; clone_size: few; j_call: TRBJ2-1; d_call: TRBD2; cdr3_length: 15
cdr3_nt: TGTGCCAGCAGCTTGAGCCGGGACAGGTACACAGATACGCAGTATTTT; cdr3_aa: CASSLSRDRYTDTQYF; v_call: TRBV7-6; clone_size: .; j_call: TRBJ2-3; d_call: TRBD1; cdr3_length: 16
cdr3_nt: TGTGCCAGCAGCTGGCGCGGTGAGCAGTTCTTC; cdr3_aa: CASSWRGEQFF; v_call: TRBV5-4; clone_size: .; j_call: TRBJ2-1; d_call: .; cdr3_length: 11
cdr3_nt: TGCAGTGCTACGTTAGTTTTGTCAGATACGCAGTATTTT; cdr3_aa: CSATLVLSDTQYF; v_call: TRBV20-1; clone_size: few; j_call: TRBJ2-3; d_call: .; cdr3_length: 13
cdr3_nt: TGCGCCAGCAGCTGGGGAGACAGGTCCTACTACAATGAGCAGTTCTTC; cdr3_aa: CASSWGDRSYYNEQFF; v_call: TRBV5-1; clone_size: few; j_call: TRBJ2-1; d_call: .; cdr3_length: 16
cdr3_nt: TGCGCCAGCCGGCCTCAAGGGAGCTCCTACAATGAGCAGTTCTTC; cdr3_aa: CASRPQGSSYNEQFF; v_call: TRBV5-1; clone_size: .; j_call: TRBJ2-1; d_call: .; cdr3_length: 15
cdr3_nt: TGTGCCAGCAGTTTATCACGGGGTACGCATGGAAACACCATATATTTT; cdr3_aa: CASSLSRGTHGNTIYF; v_call: TRBV28; clone_size: few; j_call: TRBJ1-3; d_call: .; cdr3_length: 16
cdr3_nt: TGTGCCAGCAGTTCGACCCCTCAGCCCCAGCATTTT; cdr3_aa: CASSSTPQPQHF; v_call: TRBV28; clone_size: few; j_call: TRBJ1-5; d_call: .; cdr3_length: 12
cdr3_nt: TGCGCCAGCAGCTATGGGGGCCCCAAAGAGACCCAGTACTTC; cdr3_aa: CASSYGGPKETQYF; v_call: TRBV5-1; clone_size: .; j_call: TRBJ2-5; d_call: .; cdr3_length: 14
cdr3_nt: TGTGCCACCAGTGATTTGGACAGGGGCCCAGATACGCAGTATTTT; cdr3_aa: CATSDLDRGPDTQYF; v_call: TRBV24-1; clone_size: few; j_call: TRBJ2-3; d_call: TRBD1; cdr3_length: 15
cdr3_nt: TGTGCCAGCGGAAAACGGCGGCATACGGGCACGTACGAGCAGTACTTC; cdr3_aa: CASGKRRHTGTYEQYF; v_call: TRBV28; clone_size: .; j_call: TRBJ2-7; d_call: .; cdr3_length: 16
cdr3_nt: TGTGCCAGCAGTTTAGTAAGGGGCAATCAGCCCCAGCATTTT; cdr3_aa: CASSLVRGNQPQHF; v_call: TRBV28; clone_size: few; j_call: TRBJ1-5; d_call: .; cdr3_length: 14
cdr3_nt: TGTGCCAGCAGTGTCCTCTGGGAGCAGTTCTTC; cdr3_aa: CASSVLWEQFF; v_call: TRBV6-6; clone_size: .; j_call: TRBJ2-1; d_call: .; cdr3_length: 11
cdr3_nt: TGTGCCAGCAGCCCGACAGGGGGCTGGAGCACTGAAGCTTTCTTT; cdr3_aa: CASSPTGGWSTEAFF; v_call: TRBV7-9; clone_size: .; j_call: TRBJ1-1; d_call: TRBD1; cdr3_length: 15
cdr3_nt: TGTGCCAGCAGCCCCGGGGCCATGAACACTGAAGCTTTCTTT; cdr3_aa: CASSPGAMNTEAFF; v_call: TRBV7-9; clone_size: .; j_call: TRBJ1-1; d_call: .; cdr3_length: 14
cdr3_nt: TGTGCCAGCAGTTTCTTGGCCCGACCTCGCAGGCAGGGGAACACCGGGGAGCTGTTTTTT; cdr3_aa: CASSFLARPRRQGNTGELFF; v_call: TRBV28; clone_size: few; j_call: TRBJ2-2; d_call: .; cdr3_length: 20
cdr3_nt: TGTGCCAGCAGTTTTCTTCTAGCGGGAGGGTTTAGCACAGATACGCAGTATTTT; cdr3_aa: CASSFLLAGGFSTDTQYF; v_call: TRBV12-3/TRBV12-4; clone_size: .; j_call: TRBJ2-3; d_call: TRBD2; cdr3_length: 18
cdr3_nt: TGTGCCAGCGGGGGACTAGCGGGGAACTACGAGCAGTACTTC; cdr3_aa: CASGGLAGNYEQYF; v_call: TRBV28; clone_size: .; j_call: TRBJ2-7; d_call: TRBD2; cdr3_length: 14
cdr3_nt: TGCGCCAGCAGTGATGGTAGCGGAAGCTCCTACAATGAGCAGTTCTTC; cdr3_aa: CASSDGSGSSYNEQFF; v_call: TRBV10-1; clone_size: .; j_call: TRBJ2-1; d_call: .; cdr3_length: 16
cdr3_nt: TGCGCCAGCAGCTTTTCGGGGGGCGGCACAGATACGCAGTATTTT; cdr3_aa: CASSFSGGGTDTQYF; v_call: TRBV5-1; clone_size: many; j_call: TRBJ2-3; d_call: .; cdr3_length: 15
cdr3_nt: TGTGCCACCAGCAGAGGGGGGGGAATGGCTGAAAAACTGTTTTTT; cdr3_aa: CATSRGGGMAEKLFF; v_call: TRBV15; clone_size: .; j_call: TRBJ1-4; d_call: .; cdr3_length: 15
cdr3_nt: TGTGCCAGCAGCTCCTCCACTAGCGGGGATTACAATGAGCAGTTCTTC; cdr3_aa: CASSSSTSGDYNEQFF; v_call: TRBV2; clone_size: .; j_call: TRBJ2-1; d_call: TRBD2; cdr3_length: 16
cdr3_nt: TGCAGCGTTGGGGGCTGGTATGGCTACACCTTC; cdr3_aa: CSVGGWYGYTF; v_call: TRBV29-1; clone_size: .; j_call: TRBJ1-2; d_call: .; cdr3_length: 11
cdr3_nt: TGTGCCAGCAGTTTACGTTGGACAGGGAATAGTCAGCCCCAGCATTTT; cdr3_aa: CASSLRWTGNSQPQHF; v_call: TRBV27; clone_size: few; j_call: TRBJ1-5; d_call: TRBD1; cdr3_length: 16
cdr3_nt: TGCAGTGCTAGCCCCCGGCGAGGGGACCAAGAGACCCAGTACTTC; cdr3_aa: CSASPRRGDQETQYF; v_call: TRBV20-1; clone_size: .; j_call: TRBJ2-5; d_call: .; cdr3_length: 15
cdr3_nt: TGTGCCAGCGCACTCAGGGGAGAGACAGATACGCAGTATTTT; cdr3_aa: CASALRGETDTQYF; v_call: TRBV7-9; clone_size: few; j_call: TRBJ2-3; d_call: .; cdr3_length: 14
cdr3_nt: TGCGCCAGCAGCCAAGATGAGACAGTCAATGAGCAGTTCTTC; cdr3_aa: CASSQDETVNEQFF; v_call: TRBV4-1; clone_size: few; j_call: TRBJ2-1; d_call: .; cdr3_length: 14
cdr3_nt: TGTGCCAGCAGCTCCGGGACTAGCGTCTTAAATGAGCAGTTCTTC; cdr3_aa: CASSSGTSVLNEQFF; v_call: TRBV7-9; clone_size: few; j_call: TRBJ2-1; d_call: TRBD2; cdr3_length: 15
cdr3_nt: TGTGCCAGCAGCTTCAGACTAGCGGGATACACAGATACGCAGTATTTT; cdr3_aa: CASSFRLAGYTDTQYF; v_call: TRBV7-9; clone_size: .; j_call: TRBJ2-3; d_call: TRBD2; cdr3_length: 16
cdr3_nt: TGCGCCAGCAGCCAAAAGACAGCTAAGAACACTGAAGCTTTCTTT; cdr3_aa: CASSQKTAKNTEAFF; v_call: TRBV4-1; clone_size: .; j_call: TRBJ1-1; d_call: .; cdr3_length: 15
cdr3_nt: TGCAGTGCTAGAGATGGCCGGGACTTAGATGGAGATACGCAGTATTTT; cdr3_aa: CSARDGRDLDGDTQYF; v_call: TRBV20-1; clone_size: few; j_call: TRBJ2-3; d_call: .; cdr3_length: 16
cdr3_nt: TGCAGCGTTGGCAGACAGGGTTACGAGCAGTACTTC; cdr3_aa: CSVGRQGYEQYF; v_call: TRBV29-1; clone_size: .; j_call: TRBJ2-7; d_call: TRBD1; cdr3_length: 12
cdr3_nt: TGCGCCAGCAGCTTAAACGGGGCGTTGGTCAATGAGCAGTTCTTC; cdr3_aa: CASSLNGALVNEQFF; v_call: TRBV5-1; clone_size: .; j_call: TRBJ2-1; d_call: .; cdr3_length: 15
cdr3_nt: TGTGCCAGCAGTTTAGGCAGTAGCGACACCTACGAGCAGTACTTC; cdr3_aa: CASSLGSSDTYEQYF; v_call: TRBV28; clone_size: .; j_call: TRBJ2-7; d_call: .; cdr3_length: 15
cdr3_nt: TGTGCCTGGAGGGGGGTTGATGGGGCGGACTCCTACGAGCAGTACTTC; cdr3_aa: CAWRGVDGADSYEQYF; v_call: TRBV30; clone_size: .; j_call: TRBJ2-7; d_call: .; cdr3_length: 16
cdr3_nt: TGTGCCAGCAGCTTAGGCCAGGGCGGCTACACTTTC; cdr3_aa: CASSLGQGGYTF; v_call: TRBV11-1; clone_size: .; j_call: TRBJ1-2; d_call: .; cdr3_length: 12
cdr3_nt: TGTGCCTGGAGCGTAGGGGGGGCAAGCAATCAGCCCCAGCATTTT; cdr3_aa: CAWSVGGASNQPQHF; v_call: TRBV30; clone_size: .; j_call: TRBJ1-5; d_call: .; cdr3_length: 15
cdr3_nt: TGCAGTGCTAGCGGCAGGAGCTCCTACGAGCAGTACTTC; cdr3_aa: CSASGRSSYEQYF; v_call: TRBV20-1; clone_size: .; j_call: TRBJ2-7; d_call: .; cdr3_length: 13
cdr3_nt: TGCAGTGCCCACGGACAGGGGACGAACACTGAAGCTTTCTTT; cdr3_aa: CSAHGQGTNTEAFF; v_call: TRBV20-1; clone_size: .; j_call: TRBJ1-1; d_call: TRBD1; cdr3_length: 14